The clone carrying this T cell receptor beta chain was counted a single time. TCRdb keeps only in-frame clones here, not all; method: immunoSEQ multiplex PCR. Altogether about 42,000 clones are present, roughly 87% being singletons, with the ten largest covering under 0.9%. The sample originates from a study of T cell changes during pregnancy in multiple sclerosis. Germline V CDR1 and CDR2: SGHNT, YYREEE (reference sequence). With V trimmed by 4 bases and J by 4 bases, 6 bases remained unmatched. The CDR3 has 14 amino acids. The chain employs TRBV5-4 and TRBJ2-5, with 8 bases identical to TRBD2. The TCR originated in a female donor with multiple sclerosis, enrolled in a pregnancy study. The material was CD4+ T cells from peripheral blood mononuclear cells, obtained after pregnancy. As DNA, the CDR3 is TGTGCCAGCAGCCCAGCGGGGGTTGGAGAGACCCAGTACTTC. As protein: CASSPAGVGETQYF.